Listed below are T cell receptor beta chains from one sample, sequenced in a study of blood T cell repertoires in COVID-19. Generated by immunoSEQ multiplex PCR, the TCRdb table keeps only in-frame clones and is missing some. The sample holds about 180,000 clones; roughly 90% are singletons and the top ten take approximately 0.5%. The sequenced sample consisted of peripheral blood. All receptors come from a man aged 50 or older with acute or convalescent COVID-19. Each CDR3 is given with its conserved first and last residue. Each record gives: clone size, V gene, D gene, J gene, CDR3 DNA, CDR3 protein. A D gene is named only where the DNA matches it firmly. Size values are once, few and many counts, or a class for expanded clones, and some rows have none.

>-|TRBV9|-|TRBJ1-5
TGTGCCAGCGGACCGGGACATGGTAATCAGCCCCAGCATTTT
CASGPGHGNQPQHF
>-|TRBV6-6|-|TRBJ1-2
TGTGCCAGCACCCTAGAGGAAGAAAAGAGCTATGGCTACACCTTC
CASTLEEEKSYGYTF
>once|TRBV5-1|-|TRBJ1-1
TGCGCCAGCAGGGTTGACACGAACACTGAAGCTTTCTTT
CASRVDTNTEAFF
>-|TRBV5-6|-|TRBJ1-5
TGTGCCAGCAGCTTGTTTCAGGGAACAGGCAATCAGCCCCAGCATTTT
CASSLFQGTGNQPQHF
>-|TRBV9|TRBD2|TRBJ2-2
TGTGCCAGCAGCCCCCGACTAGCGGGGGAAATCGGGGAGCTGTTTTTT
CASSPRLAGEIGELFF
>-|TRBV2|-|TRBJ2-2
TGTGCCAGCAGTGAAGAGACAACGCGAGTCACCGGGGAGCTGTTTTTT
CASSEETTRVTGELFF
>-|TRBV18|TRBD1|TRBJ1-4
TGTGCCAGCTCACCACGCGCAGGGGGGACTAATGAAAAACTGTTTTTT
CASSPRAGGTNEKLFF
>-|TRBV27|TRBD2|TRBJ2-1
TGTGCCAGCAGTCCAGCGGGAGGGTCCTACAATGAGCAGTTCTTC
CASSPAGGSYNEQFF
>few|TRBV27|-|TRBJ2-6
TGTGCCAGCAGTTTCAGTGGTGGGGCCAACGTCCTGACTTTC
CASSFSGGANVLTF
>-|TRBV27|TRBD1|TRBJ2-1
TGTGCCAGCACTCCCGGGACAGGGACCATCAATGAGCAGTTCTTC
CASTPGTGTINEQFF
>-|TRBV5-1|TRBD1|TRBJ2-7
TGCGCCAGCAGCTCGGGACAGGGGCGCGAGCAGTACTTC
CASSSGQGREQYF
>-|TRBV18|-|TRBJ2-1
TGTGCCAGCTCACCAGACAGCACCCTCCAGCAGTTCTTC
CASSPDSTLQQFF
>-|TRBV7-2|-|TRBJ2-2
TGTGCCAGCAGCCGCTGGGGGGGCACGAACACCGGGGAGCTGTTTTTT
CASSRWGGTNTGELFF
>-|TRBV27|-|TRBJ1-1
TGTGCCAGCACTTTAGAATGGAGGGGGGGTAGGAACACTGAAGCTTTCTTT
CASTLEWRGGRNTEAFF
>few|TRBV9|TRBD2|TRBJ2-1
TGTGCCAGCAGCTCCGCGGGGGGCCCCGCTCAGCAGTTCTTC
CASSSAGGPAQQFF
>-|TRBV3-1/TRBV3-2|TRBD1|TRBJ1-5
TGTGCCAGCAGCCACTCGGGACAGGGCCGGAGTCAGCCCCAGCATTTT
CASSHSGQGRSQPQHF
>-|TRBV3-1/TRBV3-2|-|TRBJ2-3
TGTGCCAGCAGCCAAGATCCCTCAGCAGATACGCAGTATTTT
CASSQDPSADTQYF
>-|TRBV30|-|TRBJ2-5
TGTGCCTGGAGGACCGGGGAGACCCAGTACTTC
CAWRTGETQYF
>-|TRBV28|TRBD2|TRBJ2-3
TGTGCCAGCAGTTTACCGGGTCTAGCGGAAACAGATACGCAGTATTTT
CASSLPGLAETDTQYF
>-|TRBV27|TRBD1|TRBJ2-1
TGTGCCAGCAGTTTCGGGGACAGCGACAATGAGCAGTTCTTC
CASSFGDSDNEQFF
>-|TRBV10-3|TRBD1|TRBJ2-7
TGTGCCATCAGTGGCAATACCGGGACAGGGGGCCCCGAGCAGTACTTC
CAISGNTGTGGPEQYF
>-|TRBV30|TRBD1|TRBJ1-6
TGTGCCTGGACCCACGGACAGGCGATTAATTCACCCCTCCACTTT
CAWTHGQAINSPLHF
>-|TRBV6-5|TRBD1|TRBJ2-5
TGTGCCAGCAGACCCGACAGGGCAGGGCGGACCCAGTACTTC
CASRPDRAGRTQYF
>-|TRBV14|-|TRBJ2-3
TGTGCCAGCAGCCCAGGAGGGGCCGCGCAGTATTTT
CASSPGGAAQYF
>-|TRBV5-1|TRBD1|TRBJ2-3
TGCGCCAGCAGCTTCGGACAGGGGCCTGCGGATACGCAGTATTTT
CASSFGQGPADTQYF
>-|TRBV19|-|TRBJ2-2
TGTGCCAGTAGTATTTCGGGTGTTTCGGTCAGGGAGCTGTTTTTT
CASSISGVSVRELFF
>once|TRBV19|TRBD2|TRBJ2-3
TGTGCCAGTAGTGACGCGGGGGGCGGGGGTACGCAGTATTTT
CASSDAGGGGTQYF
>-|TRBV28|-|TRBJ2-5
TGTGCCAGCGCCCCAAAGGACTATTACCAAGAGACCCAGTACTTC
CASAPKDYYQETQYF
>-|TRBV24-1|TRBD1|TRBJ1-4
TGTGCCACCAGTGATTCGTCCAGGGGGCTTAGTAATGAAAAACTGTTTTTT
CATSDSSRGLSNEKLFF
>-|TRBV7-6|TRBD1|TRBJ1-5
TGTGCCAGCAGCCTACAGGGGAGCAATCAGCCCCAGCATTTT
CASSLQGSNQPQHF
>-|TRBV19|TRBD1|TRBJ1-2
TGTGCCAGTAGAACCGGGACAGGAACCTATGGCTACACCTTC
CASRTGTGTYGYTF
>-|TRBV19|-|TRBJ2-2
TGTGCCAGTAGTATGGGGAGGTCGGGCGGGGAGCTGTTTTTT
CASSMGRSGGELFF
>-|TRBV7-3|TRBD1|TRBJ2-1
TGTGCCAGCAGCTTCGGATCAGGGCAGGGGGTTTTGAATGAGCAGTTCTTC
CASSFGSGQGVLNEQFF
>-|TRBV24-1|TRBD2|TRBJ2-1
TGTGCCACCAGTGATGTAGCGGGATTCTCCTACAATGAGCAGTTCTTC
CATSDVAGFSYNEQFF
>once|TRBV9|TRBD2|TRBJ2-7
TGTGCCAGCAGCGGAGGACTAGCGGGGAACTACGAGCAGTACTTC
CASSGGLAGNYEQYF
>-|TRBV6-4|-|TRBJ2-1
TGTGCCAGCAGTGCTGGGGCACCCTCCTACAATGAGCAGTTCTTC
CASSAGAPSYNEQFF
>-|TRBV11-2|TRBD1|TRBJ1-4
TGTGCCAGCAGCTCGGACAGGGGTGGTGAAAAACTGTTTTTT
CASSSDRGGEKLFF
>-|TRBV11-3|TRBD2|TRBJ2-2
TGTGCCAGCAGCCCTGTAGCGGGGCCGAACACCGGGGAGCTGTTTTTT
CASSPVAGPNTGELFF
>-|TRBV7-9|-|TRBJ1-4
TGTGCCAGCAGCTTAGCGGGTCGGGGTTTTGATGAAAAACTGTTTTTT
CASSLAGRGFDEKLFF
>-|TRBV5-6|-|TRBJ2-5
TGTGCCAGCAGCTTGGGAGGGGGTACAGGGACCCAGTACTTC
CASSLGGGTGTQYF
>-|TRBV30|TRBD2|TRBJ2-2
TGTGCCTGGAGCCGGGGGGTGGTGGTGAACACCGGGGAGCTGTTTTTT
CAWSRGVVVNTGELFF
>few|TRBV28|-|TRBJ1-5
TGTGCCAGCAGTACCTCCCCCGACAGTTATAGCAATCAGCCCCAGCATTTT
CASSTSPDSYSNQPQHF
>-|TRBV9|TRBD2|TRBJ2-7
TGTGCCAGCAGCTGGCGGGAGTCCGCCTACGAGCAGTACTTC
CASSWRESAYEQYF
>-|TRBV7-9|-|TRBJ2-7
TGTGCCAGCAGCTTAAAGGAAGGGAGTCTAGGGCAGTACTTC
CASSLKEGSLGQYF
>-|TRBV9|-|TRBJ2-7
TGTGCCAGCAGCGAGGGGTTCGGTGTCGACGAGCAGTACTTC
CASSEGFGVDEQYF
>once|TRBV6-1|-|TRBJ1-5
TGTGCCAGCAGGCTTACAGGATACAATCAGCCCCAGCATTTT
CASRLTGYNQPQHF
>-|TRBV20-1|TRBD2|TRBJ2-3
TGCAGTGCTAGTGATAGCGGGAGGGCCACAGATACGCAGTATTTT
CSASDSGRATDTQYF
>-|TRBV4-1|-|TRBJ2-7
TGCGCCAGCAGCCAGAGACTCGAGACCTACGAGCAGTACTTC
CASSQRLETYEQYF
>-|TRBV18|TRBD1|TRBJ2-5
TGTGCCAGCTCACCCGCTGCAGGGGGCCAAGAGACCCAGTACTTC
CASSPAAGGQETQYF
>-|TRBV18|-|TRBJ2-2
TGTGCCAGCTCACAGACGACAGGCGACACGGGCGGGGAGCTGTTTTTT
CASSQTTGDTGGELFF
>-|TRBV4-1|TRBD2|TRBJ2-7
TGCGCCAGCAGCCAAGATCAGCGGGACGCGTACGAGCAGTACTTC
CASSQDQRDAYEQYF
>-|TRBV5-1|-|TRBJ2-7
TGCGCCAGCAGCTTCATTTCGGGCTACGAGCAGTACTTC
CASSFISGYEQYF
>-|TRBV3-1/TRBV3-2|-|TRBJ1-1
TGTGCCAGCAGCCAAGAGGGACAAACTGAAGCTTTCTTT
CASSQEGQTEAFF